This T cell receptor beta chain was retrieved from a study of blood T cell repertoires in COVID-19. About the study: The analysed material was cDNA or gDNA that came from T cells, B-cell-depleted T cells, or PBMCs.

This clone showed up just a few times. Only in-frame clones appear in the TCRdb table, and some are missing; sequencing was by immunoSEQ multiplex PCR. There are roughly 220,000 clones in the sample; 85% to 90% occur only once, and about 3% lies in the top ten. The TCR originated in a man aged 55 to 70 with acute or convalescent COVID-19. Sequencing input: peripheral blood.

CDR3 in amino acids: CASSLDRALGRRQYF. CDR3 sequence (DNA): TGTGCCAGCAGCTTAGACCGAGCCCTTGGGCGTAGGCAGTACTTC. This chain joins TRBV7-2 and TRBJ2-7, with D unresolved. Germline CDR1 SGHTA, CDR2 FQGNSA. This CDR3 is built from 15 residues. Trimming took off 1 base at V and 9 bases at J, with 19 bases between the two ends.